This TCR beta chain comes out of a study of blood T cell repertoires in COVID-19 (dated by TCRdb to about 2020). Notes on the research overall: The collaborator samples originated in the United States, Italy and Spain and spanned the acute and convalescent phases of COVID-19. The prospective study material was composed of cDNA or gDNA derived from T cells, B-cell-depleted T cells, or PBMCs. The dataset comprised deeply sampled blood TCRbeta repertoires from subjects exposed to, actively infected with, or recovered from COVID-19. The repertoires were released in a freely available public database intended as a resource for research on the immune response to SARS-CoV-2. Samples came from the ongoing ImmuneRACE study (first 160 participants) plus 1,254 subjects from 6 global collaborators. A de-identified subject ID, COVID-19 status, age in years and sex were almost always included in the sample metadata. Where available, HLA class I and class II types were obtained from metadata supplied by the sample provider rather than from assay-based typing.

V has 3 bases trimmed and J has 2 bases trimmed; junction bases matching no gene number 11. There are 17 amino acids in the CDR3, from cysteine to phenylalanine inclusive. CDR3 DNA only is kept here, 51 bases in frame from base 1. CDR1 and CDR2, looked up from the germline V gene, are LGHNA and YNFKEQ. This clone was seen only a few times. The clone's antigen remains unknown. No base quality values were provided; no much bigger clone lies one nucleotide off. Participants in the prospective study were aged 18 to 89 years, lived in under 30 United States geographic areas, and enrolled through a virtual design. Cohort assignment in the prospective study relied on participant-reported clinical history from a screening survey and a study questionnaire. In the prospective study, mobile phlebotomists collected whole blood, serum and a nasopharyngeal or oropharyngeal swab from each participant. Participants in the prospective study had the option to provide additional blood draws and questionnaires over a roughly two-month period. Blood samples from the prospective study were shipped frozen or at room temperature prior to DNA extraction.

TCRbeta CDR3 regions were amplified from genomic DNA by means of the immunoSEQ Assay, a bias-controlled multiplex PCR. The original methods were these. Nucleated cell counts per sample were estimated from amplification of reference gene primers within the assay. To quantify the absolute abundance of each unique TCRbeta CDR3 rearrangement, sequence reads were collapsed and filtered. For each sample, productive Simpson clonality was calculated as the square root of Simpson's diversity index over productive rearrangements. The clones in this table, taken by TCRdb from immuneACCESS, are in-frame only. Not every clone is retained; where verified, under half of the shortfall comes from an unresolved V gene, and the cause of the rest is unknown. That table supplies the V and J calls and clone size; D and trimming were determined from the DNA. For this sample there are a few hundred thousand clones; approximately 90% appear just once. Over 9% of the sample is held by the ten biggest clonotypes.

What the research found in general, with its limitations: The quantity of clinical and demographic metadata differed by source and by participant and was supplied without curation.

The source material was PBMCs or T cells enriched from blood (not recorded which). The clonotype was recovered from a man aged 18 to 29 with acute COVID-19. Rearrangement joined TRBV4-2 to TRBJ2-3; 7 bases in the junction line up with TRBD2. The base sequence is TGTGCCAGCAGCCACGCCGGGTGGGAGGGGCCCACAGATACGCAGTATTTT. Its translation reads: CASSHAGWEGPTDTQYF.